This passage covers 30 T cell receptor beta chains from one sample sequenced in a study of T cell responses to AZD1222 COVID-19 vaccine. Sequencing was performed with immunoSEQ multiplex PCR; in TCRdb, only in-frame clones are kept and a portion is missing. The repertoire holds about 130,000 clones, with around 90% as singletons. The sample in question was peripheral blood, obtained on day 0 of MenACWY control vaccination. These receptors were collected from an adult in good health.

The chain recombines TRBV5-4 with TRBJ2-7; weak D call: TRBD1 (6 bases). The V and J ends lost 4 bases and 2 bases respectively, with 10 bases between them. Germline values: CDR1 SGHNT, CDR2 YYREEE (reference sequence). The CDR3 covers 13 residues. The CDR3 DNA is TGTGCCAGCAGCATCGGGACAACCTACGAGCAGTACTTC. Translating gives CASSIGTTYEQYF.

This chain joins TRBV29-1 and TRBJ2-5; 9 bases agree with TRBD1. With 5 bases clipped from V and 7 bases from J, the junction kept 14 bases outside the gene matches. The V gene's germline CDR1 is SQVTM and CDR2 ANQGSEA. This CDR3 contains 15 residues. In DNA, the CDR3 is TGCAGCGTTTTAACAGGGGGCGCCGGGGCCGGGACCCAGTACTTC. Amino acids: CSVLTGGAGAGTQYF.

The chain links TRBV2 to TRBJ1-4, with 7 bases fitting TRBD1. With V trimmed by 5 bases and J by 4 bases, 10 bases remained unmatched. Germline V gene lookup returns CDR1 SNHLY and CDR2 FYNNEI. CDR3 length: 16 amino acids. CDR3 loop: CASSHPTGPGNEKLFF. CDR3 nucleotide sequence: TGTGCCAGCAGTCATCCGACAGGGCCCGGTAATGAAAAACTGTTTTTT.

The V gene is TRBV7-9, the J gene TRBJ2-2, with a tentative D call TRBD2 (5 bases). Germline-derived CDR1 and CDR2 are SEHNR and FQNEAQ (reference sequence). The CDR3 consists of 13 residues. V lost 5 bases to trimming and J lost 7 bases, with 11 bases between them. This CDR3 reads CASSKAGGGELFF. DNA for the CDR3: TGTGCCAGCAGCAAGGCGGGTGGCGGGGAGCTGTTTTTT.

The CDR3 DNA follows: TGTGCCAGCAGCCGCGGGGACCTCAGCGATTCACCCCTCCACTTT. As protein: CASSRGDLSDSPLHF. V gene TRBV28 combines with J gene TRBJ1-6; weak D call: TRBD1 (5 bases). Trimming took 6 bases from V and 8 from J, leaving 17 bases between them. Germline assignment: CDR1 MDHEN and CDR2 SYDVKM. The length of the CDR3 is 15 residues.

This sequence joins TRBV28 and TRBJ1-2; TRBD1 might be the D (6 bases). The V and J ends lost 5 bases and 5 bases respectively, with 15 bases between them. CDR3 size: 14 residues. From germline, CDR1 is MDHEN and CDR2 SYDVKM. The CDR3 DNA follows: TGTGCCAGCAGTGCAGCTACAGGGTCGTATGGCTACACCTTC. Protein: CASSAATGSYGYTF.

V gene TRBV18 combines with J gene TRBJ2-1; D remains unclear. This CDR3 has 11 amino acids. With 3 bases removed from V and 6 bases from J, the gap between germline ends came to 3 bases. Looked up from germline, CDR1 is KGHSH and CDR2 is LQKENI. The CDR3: CASSPSNEQFF. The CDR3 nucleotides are TGTGCCAGCTCACCCTCCAATGAGCAGTTCTTC.

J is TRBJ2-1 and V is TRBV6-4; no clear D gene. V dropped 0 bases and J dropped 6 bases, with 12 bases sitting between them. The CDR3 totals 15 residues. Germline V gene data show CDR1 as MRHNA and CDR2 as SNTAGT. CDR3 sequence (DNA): TGTGCCAGCAGTGACTCCCCCCTAAACTCCAATGAGCAGTTCTTC. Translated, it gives CASSDSPLNSNEQFF.

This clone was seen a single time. For the CDR3, the DNA is TGTGCCAGTAGTATTCCGGCAGGGGGTGGCTACACCTTC. It specifies CASSIPAGGGYTF. The chain combines TRBV19 with TRBJ1-2; TRBD1 matches 7 bases. Germline CDR1 is LNHDA and CDR2 is SQIVND (reference sequence). Trimming at V came to 3 bases and at J to 7 bases, leaving 5 bases not matched to a gene. The CDR3 is made up of 13 amino acids.

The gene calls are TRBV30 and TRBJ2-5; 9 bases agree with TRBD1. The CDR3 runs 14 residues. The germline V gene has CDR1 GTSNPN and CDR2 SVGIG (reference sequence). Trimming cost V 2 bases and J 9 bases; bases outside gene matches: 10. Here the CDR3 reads CAWSLTGGPRAQYF. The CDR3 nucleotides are TGTGCCTGGAGTTTAACAGGGGGCCCACGGGCCCAGTACTTC.

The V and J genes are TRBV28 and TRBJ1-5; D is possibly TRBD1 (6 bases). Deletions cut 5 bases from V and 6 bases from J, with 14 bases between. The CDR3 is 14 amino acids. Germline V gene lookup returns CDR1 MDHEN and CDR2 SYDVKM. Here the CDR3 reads CASSRGGGGQPQHF. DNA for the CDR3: TGTGCCAGCAGTCGTGGGGGCGGGGGTCAGCCCCAGCATTTT.

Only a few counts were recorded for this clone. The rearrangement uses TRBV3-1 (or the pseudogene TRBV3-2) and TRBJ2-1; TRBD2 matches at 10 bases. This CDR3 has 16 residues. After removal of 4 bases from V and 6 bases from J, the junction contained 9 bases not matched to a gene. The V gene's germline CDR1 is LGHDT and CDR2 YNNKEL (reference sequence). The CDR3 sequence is CASSRLGLAEGNEQFF. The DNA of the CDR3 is TGTGCCAGCAGCCGACTCGGACTAGCGGAAGGCAATGAGCAGTTCTTC.

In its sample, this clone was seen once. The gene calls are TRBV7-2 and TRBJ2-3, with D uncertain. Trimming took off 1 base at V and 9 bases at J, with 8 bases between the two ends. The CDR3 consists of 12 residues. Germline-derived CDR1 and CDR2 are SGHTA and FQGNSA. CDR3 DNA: TGTGCCAGCAGCTTAGGTCTGTGGACGCAGTATTTT. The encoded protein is CASSLGLWTQYF.

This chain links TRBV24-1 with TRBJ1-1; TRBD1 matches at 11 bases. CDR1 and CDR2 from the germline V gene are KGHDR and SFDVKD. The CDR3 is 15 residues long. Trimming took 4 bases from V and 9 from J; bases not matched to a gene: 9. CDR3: CATSDPGTGGGKAFF. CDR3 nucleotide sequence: TGTGCCACCAGTGACCCCGGGACAGGGGGAGGGAAAGCTTTCTTT.

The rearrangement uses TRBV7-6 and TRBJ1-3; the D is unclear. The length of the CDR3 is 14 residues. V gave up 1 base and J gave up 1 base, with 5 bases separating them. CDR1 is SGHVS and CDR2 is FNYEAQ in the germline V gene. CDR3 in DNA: TGTGCCAGCAGCTTAGGAGATTCTGGAAACACCATATATTTT. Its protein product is CASSLGDSGNTIYF.

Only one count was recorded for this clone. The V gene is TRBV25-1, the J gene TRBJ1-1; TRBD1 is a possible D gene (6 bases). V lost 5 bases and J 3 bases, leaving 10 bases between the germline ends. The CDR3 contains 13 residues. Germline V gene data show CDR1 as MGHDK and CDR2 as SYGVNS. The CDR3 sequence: CASSTGFHTEAFF. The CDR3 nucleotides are TGTGCCAGCAGTACAGGGTTCCACACTGAAGCTTTCTTT.

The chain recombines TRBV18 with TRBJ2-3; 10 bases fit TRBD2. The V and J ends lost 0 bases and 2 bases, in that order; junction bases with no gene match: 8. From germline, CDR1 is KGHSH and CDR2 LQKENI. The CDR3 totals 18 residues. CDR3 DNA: TGTGCCAGCTCACCACCTCCCTCGAGCGGGAGGGCCACAGATACGCAGTATTTT. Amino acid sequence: CASSPPPSSGRATDTQYF.

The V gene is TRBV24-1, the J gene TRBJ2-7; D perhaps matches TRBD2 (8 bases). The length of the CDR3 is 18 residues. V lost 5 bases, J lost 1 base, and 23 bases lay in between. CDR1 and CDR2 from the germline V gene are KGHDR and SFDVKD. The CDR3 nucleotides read TGTGCCACCAGTGCCTCGACAGGGCCCGGCGGGGGGTCCTACGAGCAGTACTTC. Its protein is CATSASTGPGGGSYEQYF.

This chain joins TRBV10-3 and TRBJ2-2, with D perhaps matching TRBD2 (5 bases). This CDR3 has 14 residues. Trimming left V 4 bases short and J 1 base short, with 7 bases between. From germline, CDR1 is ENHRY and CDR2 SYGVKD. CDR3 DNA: TGTGCCATCAGTGGGACTGGGAACACCGGGGAGCTGTTTTTT. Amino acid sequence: CAISGTGNTGELFF.

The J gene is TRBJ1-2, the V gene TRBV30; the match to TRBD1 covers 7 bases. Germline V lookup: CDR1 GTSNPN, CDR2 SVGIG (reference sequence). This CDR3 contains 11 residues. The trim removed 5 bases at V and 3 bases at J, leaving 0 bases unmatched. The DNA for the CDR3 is TGTGCCTGGGACAGGGACTATGGCTACACCTTC. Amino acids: CAWDRDYGYTF.

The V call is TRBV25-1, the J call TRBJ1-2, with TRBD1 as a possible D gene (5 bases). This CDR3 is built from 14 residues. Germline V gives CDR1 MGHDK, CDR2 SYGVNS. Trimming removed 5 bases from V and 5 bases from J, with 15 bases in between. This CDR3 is CASSPGTDMYGYTF. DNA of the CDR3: TGTGCCAGCAGTCCCGGGACGGACATGTATGGCTACACCTTC.

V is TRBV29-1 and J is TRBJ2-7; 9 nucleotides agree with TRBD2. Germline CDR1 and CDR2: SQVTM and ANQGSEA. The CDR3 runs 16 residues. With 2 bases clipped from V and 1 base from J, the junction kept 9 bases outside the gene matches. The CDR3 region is CSVEKGLSGRSYEQYF. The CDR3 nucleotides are TGCAGCGTTGAAAAGGGGTTGAGCGGGAGGTCCTACGAGCAGTACTTC.

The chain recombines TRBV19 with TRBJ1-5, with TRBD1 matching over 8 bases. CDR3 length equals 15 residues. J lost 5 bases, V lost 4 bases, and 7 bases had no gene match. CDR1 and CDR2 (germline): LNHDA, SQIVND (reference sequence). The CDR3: CASSTRTGFDQPQHF. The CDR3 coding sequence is TGTGCCAGTAGTACCAGGACAGGGTTTGATCAGCCCCAGCATTTT.

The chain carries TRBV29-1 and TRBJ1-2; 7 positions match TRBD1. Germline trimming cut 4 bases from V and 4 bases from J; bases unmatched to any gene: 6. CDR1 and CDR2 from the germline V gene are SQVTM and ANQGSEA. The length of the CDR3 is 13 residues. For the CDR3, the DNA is TGCAGCGTTGGAGAGGGGGCAGTCTATGGCTACACCTTC. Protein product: CSVGEGAVYGYTF.

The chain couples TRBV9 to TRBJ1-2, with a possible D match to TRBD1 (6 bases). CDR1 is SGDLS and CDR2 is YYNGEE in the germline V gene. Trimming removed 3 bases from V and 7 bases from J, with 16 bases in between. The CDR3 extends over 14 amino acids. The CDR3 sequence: CASSAGGLLSGYTF. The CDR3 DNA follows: TGTGCCAGCAGCGCGGGGGGCCTCTTGTCTGGCTACACCTTC.

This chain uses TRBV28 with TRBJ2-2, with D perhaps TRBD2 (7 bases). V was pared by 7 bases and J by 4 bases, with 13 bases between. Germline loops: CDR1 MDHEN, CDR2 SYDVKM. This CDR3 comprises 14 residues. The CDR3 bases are TGTGCCAGCATGGGGGGGGCGCTCACCGGGGAGCTGTTTTTT. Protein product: CASMGGALTGELFF.

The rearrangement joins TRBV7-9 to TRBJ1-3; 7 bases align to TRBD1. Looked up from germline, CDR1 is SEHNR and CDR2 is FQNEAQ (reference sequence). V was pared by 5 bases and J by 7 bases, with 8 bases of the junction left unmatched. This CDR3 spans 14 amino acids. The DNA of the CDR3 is TGTGCCAGCAGCACCGAGACAGGGATCAACACCATATATTTT. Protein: CASSTETGINTIYF.

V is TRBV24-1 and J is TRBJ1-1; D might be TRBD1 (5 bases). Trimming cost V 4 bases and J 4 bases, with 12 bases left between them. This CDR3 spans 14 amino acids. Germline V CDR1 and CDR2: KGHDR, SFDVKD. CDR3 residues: CATSDPGHPTEAFF. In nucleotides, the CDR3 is TGTGCCACCAGTGACCCTGGACACCCCACTGAAGCTTTCTTT.

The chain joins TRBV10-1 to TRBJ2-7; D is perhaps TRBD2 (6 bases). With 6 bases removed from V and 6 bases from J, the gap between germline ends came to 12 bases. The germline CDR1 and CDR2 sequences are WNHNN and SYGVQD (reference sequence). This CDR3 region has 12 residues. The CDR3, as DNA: TGCGCCAGCAGGGGACTGTCCCCCGAGCAGTACTTC. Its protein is CASRGLSPEQYF.

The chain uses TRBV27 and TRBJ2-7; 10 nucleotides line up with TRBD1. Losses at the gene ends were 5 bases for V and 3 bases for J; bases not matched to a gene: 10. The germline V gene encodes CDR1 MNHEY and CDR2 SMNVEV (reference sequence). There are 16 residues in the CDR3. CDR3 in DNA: TGTGCCAGCAGTCCGCTCCCGGGACAGGGGAACTACGAGCAGTACTTC. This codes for CASSPLPGQGNYEQYF.